This TCR beta chain is drawn from a study of T cell repertoires in cytomegalovirus infection. With respect to this clonotype: Its cognate antigen is unknown.

V shed 3 bases and J shed 9 bases, with 12 bases lying between them. The CDR3 is made up of 13 amino acids. Germline V gene sequence: CDR1 MNHEY, CDR2 SMNVEV (reference sequence). One entry per CDR3 protein, called by TCRdb with MiXCR from the reads. The sample carries 650,000 to 850,000 distinct CDR3 sequences, 29% recorded once. The chain has TRBV27 and TRBJ1-5; no clear D gene. The TCR sequence derives from a human donor in good health (CMV status not recorded). Some clones in this sample may be carry-over from other donors' samples. The starting material was cultured CD8+ T cells from PBMCs, obtained from culture after CMV antigen stimulation. CDR3 sequence: CASSFTASRPQHF. The CDR3, as DNA: TGTGCCAGCAGTTTCACGGCCTCTCGGCCCCAGCATTTT.